Detailed here is one T cell receptor (beta chain). With template switching, a universal primer site was added, and the cDNA carried unique molecular identifiers. MiXCR, run by TCRdb on the 5' RACE reads, gives a single entry per CDR3 protein. The sample carries about 470,000 distinct CDR3 sequences, roughly 26% recorded once. This specimen belongs to a study of identical twins. Germline CDR1 reads ENHRY; CDR2 reads SYGVKD. This CDR3 has 13 amino acids. The V and J ends lost 6 bases and 6 bases, in that order; junction bases with no gene match: 3. The data were also submitted as part of a second study, on T cells expressing NK-cell markers. That source reports: Repertoires of TCR beta were obtained from T cells sorted as CD3+CD56+NKG2C+, CD3+CD56+NKG2C- and CD3+CD56-NKG2C+. CD8+ T cells in 5 or 6 donors included dominant NKG2C+ clonotypes at roughly 1.0-7.0%. The CD3+CD56-NKG2C+ fraction of a handful of donors was also led by these clonotypes.

The sequence derives from a woman aged 18 to 35 in good health. Sequencing used CD4+ T cells sorted from blood. The chain carries TRBV10-3 and TRBJ2-1; 9 bases map to TRBD2. CDR3 loop: CAIRRGGGNEQFF. CDR3 nucleotides: TGTGCCATCAGGCGGGGGGGAGGCAATGAGCAGTTCTTC.